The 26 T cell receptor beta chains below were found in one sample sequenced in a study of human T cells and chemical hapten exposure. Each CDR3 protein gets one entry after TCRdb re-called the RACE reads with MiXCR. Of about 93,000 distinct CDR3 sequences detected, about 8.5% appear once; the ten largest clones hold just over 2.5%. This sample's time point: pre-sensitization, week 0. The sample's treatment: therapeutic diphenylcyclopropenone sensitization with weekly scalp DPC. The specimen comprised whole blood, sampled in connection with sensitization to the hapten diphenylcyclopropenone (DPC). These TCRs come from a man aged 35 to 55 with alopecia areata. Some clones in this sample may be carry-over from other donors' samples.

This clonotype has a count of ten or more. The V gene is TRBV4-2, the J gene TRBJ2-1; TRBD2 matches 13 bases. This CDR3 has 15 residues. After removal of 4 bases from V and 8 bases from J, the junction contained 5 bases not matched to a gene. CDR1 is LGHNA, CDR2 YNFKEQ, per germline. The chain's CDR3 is CASSPRLAGGHEQFF. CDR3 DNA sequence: TGTGCCAGCAGCCCCCGACTAGCGGGAGGCCATGAGCAGTTCTTC.

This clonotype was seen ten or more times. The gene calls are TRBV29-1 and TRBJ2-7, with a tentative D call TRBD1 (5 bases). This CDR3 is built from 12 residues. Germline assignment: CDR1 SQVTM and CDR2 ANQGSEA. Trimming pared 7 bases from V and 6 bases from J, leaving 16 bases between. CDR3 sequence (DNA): TGCAGCGCAAGTCCTCAGGGTTTCGAGCAGTACTTC. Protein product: CSASPQGFEQYF.

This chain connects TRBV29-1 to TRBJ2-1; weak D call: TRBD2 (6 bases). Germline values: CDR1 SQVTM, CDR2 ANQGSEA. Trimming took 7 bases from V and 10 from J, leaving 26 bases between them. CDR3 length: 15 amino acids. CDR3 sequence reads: CSAPWGEWSPVEQFF. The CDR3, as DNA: TGCAGCGCCCCTTGGGGGGAATGGTCTCCCGTCGAGCAGTTCTTC.

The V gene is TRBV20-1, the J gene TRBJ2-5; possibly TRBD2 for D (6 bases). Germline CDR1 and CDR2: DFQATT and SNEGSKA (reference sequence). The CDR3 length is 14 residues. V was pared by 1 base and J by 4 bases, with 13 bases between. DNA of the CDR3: TGCAGTGCTAGAGTTACAGTGGGACTAGAGACCCAGTACTTC. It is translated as CSARVTVGLETQYF.

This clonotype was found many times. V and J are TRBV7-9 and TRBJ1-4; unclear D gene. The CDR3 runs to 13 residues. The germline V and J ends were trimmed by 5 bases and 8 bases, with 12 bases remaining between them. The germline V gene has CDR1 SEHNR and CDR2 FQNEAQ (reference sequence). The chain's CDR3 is CASSGEVREKLFF. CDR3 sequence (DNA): TGTGCCAGCAGCGGAGAGGTACGGGAAAAACTGTTTTTT.

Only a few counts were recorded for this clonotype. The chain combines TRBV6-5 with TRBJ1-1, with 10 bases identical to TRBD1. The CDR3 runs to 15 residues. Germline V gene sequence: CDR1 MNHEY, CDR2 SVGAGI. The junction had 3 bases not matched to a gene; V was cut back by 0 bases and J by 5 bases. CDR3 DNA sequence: TGTGCCAGCAGTTACTCGGGACAGGGGAGGACTGAAGCTTTCTTT. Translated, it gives CASSYSGQGRTEAFF.

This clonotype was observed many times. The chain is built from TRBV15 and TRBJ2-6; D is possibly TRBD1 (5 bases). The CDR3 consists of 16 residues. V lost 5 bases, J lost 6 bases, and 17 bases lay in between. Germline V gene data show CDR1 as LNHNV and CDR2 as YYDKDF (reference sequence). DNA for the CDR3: TGTGCCACCAGCTTACCGGACACTCCTTTGGCCAACGTCCTGACTTTC. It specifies CATSLPDTPLANVLTF.

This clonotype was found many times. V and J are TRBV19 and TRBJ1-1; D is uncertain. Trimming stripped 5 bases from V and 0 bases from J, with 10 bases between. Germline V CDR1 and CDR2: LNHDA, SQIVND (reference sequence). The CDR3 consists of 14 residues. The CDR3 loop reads CASSDRLMNTEAFF. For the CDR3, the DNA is TGTGCCAGTAGTGACCGCCTAATGAACACTGAAGCTTTCTTT.

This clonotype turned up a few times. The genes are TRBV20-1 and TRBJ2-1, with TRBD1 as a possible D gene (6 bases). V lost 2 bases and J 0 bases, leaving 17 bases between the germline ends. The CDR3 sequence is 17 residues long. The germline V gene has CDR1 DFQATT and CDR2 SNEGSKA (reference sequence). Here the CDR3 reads CSARTQGTGSSYNEQFF. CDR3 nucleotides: TGCAGTGCTAGAACACAGGGAACGGGGAGCTCCTACAATGAGCAGTTCTTC.

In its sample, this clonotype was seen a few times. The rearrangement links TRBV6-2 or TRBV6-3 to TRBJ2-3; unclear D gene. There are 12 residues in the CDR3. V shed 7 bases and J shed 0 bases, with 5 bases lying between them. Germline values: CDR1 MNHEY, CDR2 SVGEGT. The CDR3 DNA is TGTGCCAGCACCCATAGCACAGATACGCAGTATTTT. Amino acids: CASTHSTDTQYF.

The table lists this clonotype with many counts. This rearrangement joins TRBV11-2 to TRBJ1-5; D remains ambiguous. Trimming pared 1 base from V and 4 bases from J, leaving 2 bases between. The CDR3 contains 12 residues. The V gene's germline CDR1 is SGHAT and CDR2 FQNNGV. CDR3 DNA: TGTGCCAGCAGCTTAGCTAATCAGCCCCAGCATTTT. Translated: CASSLANQPQHF.

The CDR3 bases are TGTGCCAGCAGTTTAAAAGGACAGCAATGGCGTGGCTACACCTTC. Amino acid sequence: CASSLKGQQWRGYTF. The chain employs TRBV12-3 or TRBV12-4 and TRBJ1-2; TRBD1 might be the D (6 bases). With 2 bases removed from V and 7 bases from J, the gap between germline ends came to 17 bases. The CDR3 loop spans 15 amino acids.

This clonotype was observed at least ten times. The CDR3 region has the DNA TGCAGCGTCAGTGGGACTAGCATGGAGACCCAGTACTTC. This translates into CSVSGTSMETQYF. The chain recombines TRBV29-1 with TRBJ2-5; TRBD2 matches 9 bases. The CDR3 runs 13 residues. Germline CDR1 reads SQVTM; CDR2 reads ANQGSEA. V lost 6 bases to trimming and J lost 5 bases; unmatched junction nucleotides: 7.

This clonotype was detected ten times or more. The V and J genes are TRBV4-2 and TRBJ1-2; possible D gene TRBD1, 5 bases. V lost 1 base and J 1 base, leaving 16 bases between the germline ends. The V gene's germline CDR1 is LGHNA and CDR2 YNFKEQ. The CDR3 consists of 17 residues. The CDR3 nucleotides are TGTGCCAGCAGCCAAGCCCCCGACAGTGTCGATAACTATGGCTACACCTTC. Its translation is CASSQAPDSVDNYGYTF.

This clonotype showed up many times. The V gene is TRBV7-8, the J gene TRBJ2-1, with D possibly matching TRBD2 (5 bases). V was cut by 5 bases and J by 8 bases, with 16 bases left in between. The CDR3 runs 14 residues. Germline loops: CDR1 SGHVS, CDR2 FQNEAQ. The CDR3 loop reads CASSPERLRDEQFF. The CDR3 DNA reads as TGTGCCAGCAGCCCGGAGCGGCTTAGGGATGAGCAGTTCTTC.

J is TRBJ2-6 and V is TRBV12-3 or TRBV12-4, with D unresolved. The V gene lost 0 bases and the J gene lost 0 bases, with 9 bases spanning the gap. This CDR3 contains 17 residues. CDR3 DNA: TGTGCCAGCAGTTTAGCGTCCTTGGGCTCTGGGGCCAACGTCCTGACTTTC. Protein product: CASSLASLGSGANVLTF.

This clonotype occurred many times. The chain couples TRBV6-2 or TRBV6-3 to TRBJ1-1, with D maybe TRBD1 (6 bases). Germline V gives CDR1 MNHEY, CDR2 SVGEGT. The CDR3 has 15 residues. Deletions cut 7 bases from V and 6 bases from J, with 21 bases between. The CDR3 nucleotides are TGTGCCAGCATTAAAAAGACAGGCCCGGGAGCTGAAGCTTTCTTT. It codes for CASIKKTGPGAEAFF.

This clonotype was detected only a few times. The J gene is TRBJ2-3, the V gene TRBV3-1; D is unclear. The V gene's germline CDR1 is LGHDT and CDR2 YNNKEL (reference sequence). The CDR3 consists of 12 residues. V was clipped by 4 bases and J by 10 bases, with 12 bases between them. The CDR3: CASSRGPKAQYF. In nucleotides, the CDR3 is TGTGCCAGCAGCCGCGGCCCTAAAGCGCAGTATTTT.

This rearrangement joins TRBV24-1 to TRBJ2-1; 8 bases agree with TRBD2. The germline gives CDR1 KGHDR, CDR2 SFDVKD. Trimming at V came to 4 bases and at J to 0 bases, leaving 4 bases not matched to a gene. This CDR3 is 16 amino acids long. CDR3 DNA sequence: TGTGCCACCAGTGAATTAGCGGGGAGCTCCTACAATGAGCAGTTCTTC. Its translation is CATSELAGSSYNEQFF.

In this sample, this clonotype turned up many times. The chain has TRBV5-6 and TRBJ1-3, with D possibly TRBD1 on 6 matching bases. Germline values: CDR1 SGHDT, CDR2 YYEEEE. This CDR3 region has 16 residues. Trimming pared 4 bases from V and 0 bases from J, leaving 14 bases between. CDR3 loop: CASSRRGGVSGNTIYF. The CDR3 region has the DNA TGTGCCAGCAGCCGTCGAGGGGGAGTCTCTGGAAACACCATATATTTT.

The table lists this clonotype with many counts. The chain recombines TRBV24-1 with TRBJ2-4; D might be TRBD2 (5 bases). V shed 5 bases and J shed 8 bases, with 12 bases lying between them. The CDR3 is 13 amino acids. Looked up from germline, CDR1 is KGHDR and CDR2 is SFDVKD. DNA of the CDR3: TGTGCCACCAGTGCGGTAGGGCGGGACATTCAGTACTTC. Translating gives CATSAVGRDIQYF.

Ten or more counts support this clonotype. The CDR3 coding sequence is TGTGCCAGCAGCCACGGACAGGGAAACACTGAAGCTTTCTTT. Residues: CASSHGQGNTEAFF. V and J are TRBV27 and TRBJ1-1, with TRBD1 matching over 8 bases. V lost 6 bases and J lost 2; bases outside the gene matches: 5. The CDR3 is made up of 14 amino acids. Germline values: CDR1 MNHEY, CDR2 SMNVEV (reference sequence).

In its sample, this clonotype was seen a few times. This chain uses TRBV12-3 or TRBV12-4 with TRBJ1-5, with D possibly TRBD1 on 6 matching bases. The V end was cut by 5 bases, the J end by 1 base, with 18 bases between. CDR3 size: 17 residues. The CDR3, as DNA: TGTGCCAGCAGTCCGGAGGGGGGGGGCCTGAGCAATCAGCCCCAGCATTTT. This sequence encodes CASSPEGGGLSNQPQHF.

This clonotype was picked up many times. The CDR3 bases are TGTGCCAGCAGCCTAGGTTTCGCTAATGAAAAACTGTTTTTT. This codes for CASSLGFANEKLFF. This chain links TRBV7-2 with TRBJ1-4, with D hard to call. The length of the CDR3 is 14 residues. V dropped 5 bases and J dropped 3 bases, with 10 bases sitting between them. Germline V gene sequence: CDR1 SGHTA, CDR2 FQGNSA.

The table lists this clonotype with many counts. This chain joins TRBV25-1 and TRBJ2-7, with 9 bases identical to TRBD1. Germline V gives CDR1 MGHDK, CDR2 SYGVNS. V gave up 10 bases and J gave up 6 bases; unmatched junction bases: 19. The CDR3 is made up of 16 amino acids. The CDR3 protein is CANLPDRGGLWGEQYF. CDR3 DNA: TGTGCCAATCTCCCGGACAGGGGCGGGTTATGGGGCGAGCAGTACTTC.

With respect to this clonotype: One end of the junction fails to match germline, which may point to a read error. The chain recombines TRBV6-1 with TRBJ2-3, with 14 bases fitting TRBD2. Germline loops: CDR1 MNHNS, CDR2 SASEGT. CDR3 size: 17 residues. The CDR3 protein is CASSESGTSGSIDTQYF. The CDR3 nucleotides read TGTGCCAGCAGTGAATCCGGGACTAGCGGGAGCATAGATACGCAGTATTTT.